A selection of T cell receptor beta chains follows, all from one sample in a study of human T cells and chemical hapten exposure. TCRdb fed the RACE reads into MiXCR, producing one record per CDR3 protein. The sample contains some 60,000 distinct CDR3 sequences, around 10% of which appear only once. The source was whole blood, collected in connection with sensitization to the hapten diphenylcyclopropenone (DPC). These receptors came from a woman in her forties with alopecia areata. Some clones in this sample may be carry-over from other donors' samples. CDR3s include the opening cysteine and the closing phenylalanine or tryptophan. The D gene is left open where the match is weak. Rows may omit the clone size; those that give it use once, few, many or a size class.

J | V | D | size | DNA | CDR3
TRBJ2-7 | TRBV3-1 | NA | NA | TGTGCCAGCAGCCAAACCGGACGGGCCTACGAGCAGTACTTC | CASSQTGRAYEQYF
TRBJ1-6 | TRBV6-6 | NA | NA | TGTGCCAGCAGACTCGACAGTAATAATTCACCCCTCCACTTT | CASRLDSNNSPLHF
TRBJ2-7 | TRBV3-1 | NA | many | TGTGCCAGCAGCCTCAAGTCCCTGAAAGAGCAGTACTTC | CASSLKSLKEQYF
TRBJ2-3 | TRBV11-3 | TRBD1 | NA | TGTGCCAGCAGCCCACCGGGACAGGGAGTGGATACGCAGTATTTT | CASSPPGQGVDTQYF
TRBJ2-5 | TRBV10-3 | TRBD1 | NA | TGTGCCGCCCGCCGGCAGGGGGCTCAAGAGACCCAGTACTTC | CAARRQGAQETQYF
TRBJ2-1 | TRBV2 | TRBD1 | many | TGTGCCAGCAACAGGGGGCAAGGCAATGAGCAGTTCTTC | CASNRGQGNEQFF
TRBJ2-7 | TRBV2 | TRBD2 | NA | TGTGCCAGCAGCCGGACTAGCGGGAGGTTATCCTACGAGCAGTACTTC | CASSRTSGRLSYEQYF
TRBJ2-2 | TRBV28 | NA | NA | TGTGCCAGCAGCCCCGGTACTAGGGATACCGGGGAGCTGTTTTTT | CASSPGTRDTGELFF
TRBJ1-1 | TRBV6-2/TRBV6-3 | NA | many | TGTGCCAGCAGTCAACCCGTTTTGAGCGGGAACACTGAAGCTTTCTTT | CASSQPVLSGNTEAFF
TRBJ2-7 | TRBV29-1 | NA | many | TGCAGCGTTGTTAAGGGCTCCTACGAGCAGTACTTC | CSVVKGSYEQYF
TRBJ1-5 | TRBV20-1 | TRBD1 | many | TGCAGTGCTAGCCTGGGACAGGGGGCGAGGGGAAGCAATCAGCCCCAGCATTTT | CSASLGQGARGSNQPQHF
TRBJ2-6 | TRBV4-3 | TRBD1 | many | TGCGCCAGCAGCAAGAGGACAGGGCAATCTGGGGCCAACGTCCTGACTTTC | CASSKRTGQSGANVLTF
TRBJ2-4 | TRBV6-1 | NA | NA | TGTGCCAGCCACGTACCCGGGGGAGCCCAAAACATTCAGTACTTC | CASHVPGGAQNIQYF
TRBJ2-3 | TRBV29-1 | NA | NA | TGCAGCGTGCAGGGGGGTCTCACAGATACGCAGTATTTT | CSVQGGLTDTQYF